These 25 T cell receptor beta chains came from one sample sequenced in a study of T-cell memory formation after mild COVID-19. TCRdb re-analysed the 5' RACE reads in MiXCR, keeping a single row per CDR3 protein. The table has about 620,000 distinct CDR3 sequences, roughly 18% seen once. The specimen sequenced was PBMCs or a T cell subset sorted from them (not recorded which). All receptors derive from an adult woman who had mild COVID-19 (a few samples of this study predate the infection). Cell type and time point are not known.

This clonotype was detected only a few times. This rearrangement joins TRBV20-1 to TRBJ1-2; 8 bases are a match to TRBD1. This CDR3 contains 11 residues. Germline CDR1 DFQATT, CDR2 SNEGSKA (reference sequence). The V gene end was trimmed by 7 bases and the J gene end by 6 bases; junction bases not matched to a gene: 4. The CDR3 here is CSVGRGHGYTF. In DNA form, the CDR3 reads TGCAGTGTGGGCAGGGGGCATGGCTACACCTTC.

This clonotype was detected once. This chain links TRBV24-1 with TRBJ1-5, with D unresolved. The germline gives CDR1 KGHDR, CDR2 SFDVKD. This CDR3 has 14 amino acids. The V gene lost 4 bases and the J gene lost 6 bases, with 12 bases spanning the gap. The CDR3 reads CATSDREGAQPQHF. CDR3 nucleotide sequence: TGTGCCACCAGTGACAGAGAGGGTGCTCAGCCCCAGCATTTT.

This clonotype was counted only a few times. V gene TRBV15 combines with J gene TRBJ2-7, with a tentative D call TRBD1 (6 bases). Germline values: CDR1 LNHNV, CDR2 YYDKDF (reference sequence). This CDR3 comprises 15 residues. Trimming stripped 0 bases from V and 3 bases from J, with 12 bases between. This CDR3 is CATSREQGSVYEQYF. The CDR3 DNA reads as TGTGCCACCAGCAGAGAACAGGGATCTGTCTACGAGCAGTACTTC.

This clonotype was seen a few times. The CDR3 region has the DNA TGTGCCAGCAGTGAAGAAAGGGACTATGGCTACACCTTC. Translating gives CASSEERDYGYTF. The chain employs TRBV2 and TRBJ1-2; no clear D gene. CDR1 is SNHLY and CDR2 is FYNNEI in the germline V gene. V was clipped by 1 base and J by 3 bases, with 6 bases between them. The CDR3 has 13 amino acids.

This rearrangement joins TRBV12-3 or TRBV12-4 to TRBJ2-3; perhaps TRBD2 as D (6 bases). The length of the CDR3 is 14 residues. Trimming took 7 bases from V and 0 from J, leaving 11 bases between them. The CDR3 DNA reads TGTGCCAGCACCCCGGAGGGAAGCACAGATACGCAGTATTTT. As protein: CASTPEGSTDTQYF.

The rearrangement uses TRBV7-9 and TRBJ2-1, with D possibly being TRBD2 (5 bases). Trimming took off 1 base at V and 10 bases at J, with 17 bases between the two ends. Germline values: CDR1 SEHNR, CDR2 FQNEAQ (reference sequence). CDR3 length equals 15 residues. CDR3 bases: TGTGCCAGCAGCTTAGGGACTCACTCTAAGACCGAGCAGTTCTTC. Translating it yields CASSLGTHSKTEQFF.

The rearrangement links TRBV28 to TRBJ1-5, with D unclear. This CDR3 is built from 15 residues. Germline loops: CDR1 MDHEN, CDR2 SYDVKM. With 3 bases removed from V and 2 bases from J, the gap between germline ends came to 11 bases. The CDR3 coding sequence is TGTGCCAGCAGTTTGGGTCGATGGGGCAATCAGCCCCAGCATTTT. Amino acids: CASSLGRWGNQPQHF.

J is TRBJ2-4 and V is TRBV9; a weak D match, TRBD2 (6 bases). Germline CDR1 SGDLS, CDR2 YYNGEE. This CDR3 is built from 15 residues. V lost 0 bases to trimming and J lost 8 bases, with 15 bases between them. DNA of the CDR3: TGTGCCAGCAGCGTAGCTAGACTAGAGTGGGACATTCAGTACTTC. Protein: CASSVARLEWDIQYF. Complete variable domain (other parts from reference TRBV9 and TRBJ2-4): DSGVTQTPKHLITATGQRVTLRCSPRSGDLSVYWYQQSLDQGLQFLIQYYNGEERAKGNILERFSAQQFPDLHSELNLSSLELGDSALYFCASSVARLEWDIQYFGAGTRLSVL.

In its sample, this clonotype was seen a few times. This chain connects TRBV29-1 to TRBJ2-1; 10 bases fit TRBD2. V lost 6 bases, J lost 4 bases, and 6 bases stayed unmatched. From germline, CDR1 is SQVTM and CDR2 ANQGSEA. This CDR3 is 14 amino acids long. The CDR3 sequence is CSVIAGGNYNEQFF. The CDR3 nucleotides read TGCAGCGTGATAGCGGGAGGCAATTACAATGAGCAGTTCTTC.

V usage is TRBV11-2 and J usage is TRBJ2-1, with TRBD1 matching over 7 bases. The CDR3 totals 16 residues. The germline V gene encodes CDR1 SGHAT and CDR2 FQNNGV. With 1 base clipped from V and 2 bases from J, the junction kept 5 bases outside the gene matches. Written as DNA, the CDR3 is TGTGCCAGCAGCTTAGGAGGGGGCTCTCCCTACAATGAGCAGTTCTTC. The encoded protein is CASSLGGGSPYNEQFF.

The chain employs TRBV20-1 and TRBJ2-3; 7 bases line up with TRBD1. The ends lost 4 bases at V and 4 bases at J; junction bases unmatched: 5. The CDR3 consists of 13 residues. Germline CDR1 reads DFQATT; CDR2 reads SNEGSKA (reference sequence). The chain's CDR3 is CSAKGALPDTQYF. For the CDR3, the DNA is TGCAGTGCTAAGGGGGCTCTCCCAGATACGCAGTATTTT.

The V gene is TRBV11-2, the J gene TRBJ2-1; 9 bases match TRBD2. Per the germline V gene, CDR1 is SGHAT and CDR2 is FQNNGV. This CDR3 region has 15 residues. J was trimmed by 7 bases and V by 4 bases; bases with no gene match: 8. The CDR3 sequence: CASSWSAGGRNEQFF. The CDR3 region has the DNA TGTGCCAGCAGCTGGTCGGCGGGAGGGCGAAATGAGCAGTTCTTC.

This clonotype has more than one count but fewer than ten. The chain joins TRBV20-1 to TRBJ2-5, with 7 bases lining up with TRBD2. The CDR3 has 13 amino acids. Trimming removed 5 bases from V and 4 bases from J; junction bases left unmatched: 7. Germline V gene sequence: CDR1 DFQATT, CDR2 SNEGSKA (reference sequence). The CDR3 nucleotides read TGCAGTGCTTCAAGCGGGACGGGAGAGACCCAGTACTTC. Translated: CSASSGTGETQYF.

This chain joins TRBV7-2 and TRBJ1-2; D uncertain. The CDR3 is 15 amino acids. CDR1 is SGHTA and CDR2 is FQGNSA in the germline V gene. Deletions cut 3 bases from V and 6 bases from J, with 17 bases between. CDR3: CASSFEGLRVDGYTF. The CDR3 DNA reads TGTGCCAGCAGCTTCGAGGGATTACGAGTGGATGGCTACACCTTC.

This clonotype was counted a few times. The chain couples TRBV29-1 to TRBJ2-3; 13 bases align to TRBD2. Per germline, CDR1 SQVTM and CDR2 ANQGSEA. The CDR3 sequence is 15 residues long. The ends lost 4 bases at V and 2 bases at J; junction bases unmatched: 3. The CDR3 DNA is TGCAGCGTTGGACTAGCGGGGGGCTTCACAGATACGCAGTATTTT. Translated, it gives CSVGLAGGFTDTQYF.

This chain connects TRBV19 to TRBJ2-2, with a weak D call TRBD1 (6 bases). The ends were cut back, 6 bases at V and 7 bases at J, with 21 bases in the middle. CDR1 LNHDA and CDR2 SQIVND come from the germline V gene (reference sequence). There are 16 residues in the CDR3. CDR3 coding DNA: TGTGCCAGTAGCGACATCCCTGGCAGGGGCGACGGGGAGCTGTTTTTT. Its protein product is CASSDIPGRGDGELFF.

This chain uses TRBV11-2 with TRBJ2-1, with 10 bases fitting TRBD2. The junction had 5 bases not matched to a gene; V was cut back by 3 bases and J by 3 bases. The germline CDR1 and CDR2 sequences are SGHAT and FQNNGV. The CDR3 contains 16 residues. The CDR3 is CASSLLAGEVYNEQFF. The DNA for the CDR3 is TGTGCCAGCAGCTTGCTAGCGGGAGAGGTCTACAATGAGCAGTTCTTC.

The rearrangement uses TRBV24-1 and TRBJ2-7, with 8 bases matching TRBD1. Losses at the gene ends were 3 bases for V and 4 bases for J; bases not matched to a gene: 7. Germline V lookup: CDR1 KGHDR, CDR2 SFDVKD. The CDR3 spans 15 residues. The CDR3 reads CATSDRQGTRYEQYF. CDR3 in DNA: TGTGCCACCAGTGATAGACAGGGGACAAGGTACGAGCAGTACTTC.

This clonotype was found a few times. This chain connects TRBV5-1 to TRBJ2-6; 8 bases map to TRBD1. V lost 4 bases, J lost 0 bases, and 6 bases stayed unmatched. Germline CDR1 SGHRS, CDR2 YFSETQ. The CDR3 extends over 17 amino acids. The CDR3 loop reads CASSPGTGVSGANVLTF. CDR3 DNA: TGCGCCAGCAGCCCCGGGACAGGCGTCTCTGGGGCCAACGTCCTGACTTTC. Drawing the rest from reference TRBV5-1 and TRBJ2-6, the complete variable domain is KAGVTQTPRYLIKTRGQQVTLSCSPISGHRSVSWYQQTPGQGLQFLFEYFSETQRNKGNFPGRFSGRQFSNSRSEMNVSTLELGDSALYLCASSPGTGVSGANVLTFGAGSRLTVL.

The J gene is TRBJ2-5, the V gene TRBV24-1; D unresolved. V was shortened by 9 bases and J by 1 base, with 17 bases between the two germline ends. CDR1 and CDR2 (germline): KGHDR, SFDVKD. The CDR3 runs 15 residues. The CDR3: CATGMVAALQETQYF. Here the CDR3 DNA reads TGTGCCACCGGGATGGTGGCTGCTCTCCAAGAGACCCAGTACTTC.

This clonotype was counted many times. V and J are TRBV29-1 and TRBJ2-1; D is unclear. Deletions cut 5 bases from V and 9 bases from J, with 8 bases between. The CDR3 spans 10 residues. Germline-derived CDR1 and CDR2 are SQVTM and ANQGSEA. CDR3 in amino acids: CSVRLAEQFF. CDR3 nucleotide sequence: TGCAGCGTTCGACTGGCTGAGCAGTTCTTC.

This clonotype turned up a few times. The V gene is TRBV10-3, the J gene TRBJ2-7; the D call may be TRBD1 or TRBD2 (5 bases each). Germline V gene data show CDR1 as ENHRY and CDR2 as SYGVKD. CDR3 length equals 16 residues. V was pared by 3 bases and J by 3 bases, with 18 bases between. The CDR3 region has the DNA TGTGCCATCAGTGACGAATGGGACCGAACTTTCTACGAGCAGTACTTC. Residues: CAISDEWDRTFYEQYF.

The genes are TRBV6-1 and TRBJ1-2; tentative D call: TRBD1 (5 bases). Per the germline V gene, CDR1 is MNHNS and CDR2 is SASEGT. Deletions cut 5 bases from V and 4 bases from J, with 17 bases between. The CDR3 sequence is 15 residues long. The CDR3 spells CASSTRALPAYGYTF. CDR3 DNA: TGTGCCAGCAGTACCAGGGCATTACCGGCCTATGGCTACACCTTC.

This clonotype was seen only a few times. CDR3 sequence (DNA): TGTGCCAGCTCCGTGGGACGGGGCTCCTACGAGCAGTACTTC. Encoded protein: CASSVGRGSYEQYF. The genes are TRBV9 and TRBJ2-7; D possibly uses TRBD1 or TRBD2 (5 bases each). Germline lookup yields CDR1 SGDLS and CDR2 YYNGEE. Trimming took off 7 bases at V and 0 bases at J, with 14 bases between the two ends. The CDR3 totals 14 residues.

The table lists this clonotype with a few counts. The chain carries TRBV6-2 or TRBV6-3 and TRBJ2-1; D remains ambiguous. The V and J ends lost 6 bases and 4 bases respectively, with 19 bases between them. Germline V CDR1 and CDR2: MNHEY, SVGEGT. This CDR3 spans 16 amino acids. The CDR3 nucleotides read TGTGCCAGCAGCGAGGACGGGTGGGTGCCTTACAATGAGCAGTTCTTC. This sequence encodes CASSEDGWVPYNEQFF.